The source of this TCR beta chain is a study of T cell repertoires in cytomegalovirus infection. Study information: Recently identified HLA-C-restricted CMV epitopes and well-studied HLA-B-restricted CMV epitopes were used by the study. Through public TCR beta signatures, both CMV infection and matching HLA type were indicated.

This clonotype was recorded a few times. Its antigen is unknown. The V end lost 5 bases, the J end lost 5 bases, and 15 bases lay between the germline ends. CDR3 length: 14 amino acids. TCRdb re-derived calls from the reads in MiXCR, one entry per CDR3 protein. The repertoire has 750,000 to 950,000 distinct CDR3 sequences, almost 30% of them found once; the top ten carry around 14%. The sequence derives from a human donor in good health (CMV status not recorded). Some clones in this sample may be carry-over from other donors' samples. The rearrangement uses TRBV12-3 or TRBV12-4 and TRBJ1-1; D may be TRBD1 (6 bases). Here the sequenced sample was cultured CD8+ T cells from PBMCs, taken from culture after CMV antigen stimulation. CDR3 region: CASSNAGAGTEAFF. The CDR3 region has the DNA TGTGCCAGCAGTAATGCAGGGGCTGGAACTGAAGCTTTCTTT.